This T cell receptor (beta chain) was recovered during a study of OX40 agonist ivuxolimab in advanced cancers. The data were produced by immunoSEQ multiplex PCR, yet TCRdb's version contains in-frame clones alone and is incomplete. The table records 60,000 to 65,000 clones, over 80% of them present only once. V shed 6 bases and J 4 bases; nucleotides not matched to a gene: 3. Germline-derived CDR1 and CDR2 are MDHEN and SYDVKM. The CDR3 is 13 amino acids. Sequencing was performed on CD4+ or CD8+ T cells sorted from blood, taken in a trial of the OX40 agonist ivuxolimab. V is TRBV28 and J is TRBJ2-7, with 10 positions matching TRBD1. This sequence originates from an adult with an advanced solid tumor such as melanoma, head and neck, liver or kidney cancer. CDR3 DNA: TGTGCCAGCAGCCCGGGACAGGGGTACGAGCAGTACTTC. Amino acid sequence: CASSPGQGYEQYF.